The rows below give T cell receptor beta chains drawn from one sample of a study of blood T cell repertoires in COVID-19. The table came from immunoSEQ multiplex PCR; TCRdb's copy has only in-frame clones and leaves some out. The table has more than 95,000 clones, about four fifths seen once; the top ten hold roughly 3.3%. Specimen: peripheral blood. The receptors were sampled from a woman older than 75 with active or convalescent COVID-19. CDR3s leave out the opening cysteine and the closing phenylalanine or tryptophan. Size tells how often a clone was seen (once, few, many) or the class of an expanded clone, and some rows leave it out.

abundance: .
j_gene: TRBJ1-4
v_gene: TRBV28
CDR3aa: ATVDPRVREKLF

abundance: .
j_gene: TRBJ1-4
v_gene: TRBV29-1
CDR3aa: TVGEFEKLF

abundance: .
j_gene: TRBJ2-1
v_gene: TRBV11-2
CDR3aa: ASSHSGKGYEQF

abundance: .
j_gene: TRBJ2-2
v_gene: TRBV10-3
CDR3aa: AIRGGNTGELF

abundance: .
j_gene: TRBJ2-7
v_gene: TRBV14
CDR3aa: ASSQGQSSEQY

abundance: .
j_gene: TRBJ1-1
v_gene: TRBV6-5
CDR3aa: ASSPYNRGAF

abundance: .
j_gene: TRBJ2-2
v_gene: TRBV28
CDR3aa: ASSSPGEANTGELF

abundance: .
j_gene: TRBJ2-7
v_gene: TRBV2
CDR3aa: ASSVGGQGTYEQY

abundance: .
j_gene: TRBJ2-6
v_gene: TRBV6-6
CDR3aa: ASSYGRSSGANVLT

abundance: .
j_gene: TRBJ1-5
v_gene: TRBV2
CDR3aa: ASSEARRAQH

abundance: .
j_gene: TRBJ2-3
v_gene: TRBV7-9
CDR3aa: ASSHPPAGVADTQY

abundance: .
j_gene: TRBJ1-5
v_gene: TRBV12-3/TRBV12-4
CDR3aa: ASMAGSNQPQH

abundance: .
j_gene: TRBJ2-7
v_gene: TRBV3-1/TRBV3-2
CDR3aa: ASSQVGGIAYEQY

abundance: .
j_gene: TRBJ1-2
v_gene: TRBV4-2
CDR3aa: ASSQVAKGGVYGYT

abundance: .
j_gene: TRBJ1-6
v_gene: TRBV5-1
CDR3aa: ASSSLTGDNSPLH

abundance: .
j_gene: TRBJ1-3
v_gene: TRBV5-1
CDR3aa: ASSPGGQGNGNTIY

abundance: .
j_gene: TRBJ1-5
v_gene: TRBV7-2
CDR3aa: ASSFDRAQPQH

abundance: .
j_gene: TRBJ2-1
v_gene: TRBV4-1
CDR3aa: ASSQVLAGVGEQF

abundance: .
j_gene: TRBJ2-7
v_gene: TRBV28
CDR3aa: ASSRGGGLKYEQY

abundance: .
j_gene: TRBJ2-3
v_gene: TRBV5-8
CDR3aa: ASHRWGQGVDTQY

abundance: once
j_gene: TRBJ2-7
v_gene: TRBV28
CDR3aa: ASSLTGGAFGEQY

abundance: .
j_gene: TRBJ1-5
v_gene: TRBV11-2
CDR3aa: ASSPTGTKNQPQH

abundance: .
j_gene: TRBJ2-6
v_gene: TRBV6-2/TRBV6-3
CDR3aa: ASSYSLGTAISGANVLT

abundance: .
j_gene: TRBJ1-2
v_gene: TRBV2
CDR3aa: ASSRQAWDYT

abundance: .
j_gene: TRBJ1-4
v_gene: TRBV29-1
CDR3aa: SVNDRASNEKLF

abundance: few
j_gene: TRBJ1-2
v_gene: TRBV7-9
CDR3aa: ASSLGLANYGYT

abundance: .
j_gene: TRBJ2-7
v_gene: TRBV27
CDR3aa: ASSSWPAYEQY

abundance: .
j_gene: TRBJ2-7
v_gene: TRBV28
CDR3aa: ASTQPFGTGTYEQY

abundance: .
j_gene: TRBJ1-2
v_gene: TRBV7-2
CDR3aa: ASSYFHGTGGWGYGYT

abundance: .
j_gene: TRBJ2-1
v_gene: TRBV7-2
CDR3aa: ASSLVLQGALL

abundance: .
j_gene: TRBJ2-5
v_gene: TRBV10-3
CDR3aa: AISEGARETQY

abundance: .
j_gene: TRBJ1-4
v_gene: TRBV28
CDR3aa: ASSLGQGFEKLF

abundance: .
j_gene: TRBJ1-5
v_gene: TRBV15
CDR3aa: ATSREGGAAPRPQH

abundance: .
j_gene: TRBJ1-5
v_gene: TRBV28
CDR3aa: ASSLGGTPGQPQH

abundance: .
j_gene: TRBJ2-7
v_gene: TRBV5-6
CDR3aa: ASSLVIIREQY

abundance: .
j_gene: TRBJ1-5
v_gene: TRBV28
CDR3aa: ASSSDRTGRNQPQH

abundance: .
j_gene: TRBJ1-1
v_gene: TRBV27
CDR3aa: ASNHQGKAF

abundance: .
j_gene: TRBJ1-2
v_gene: TRBV7-3
CDR3aa: ASSFGQGNGYT

abundance: .
j_gene: TRBJ2-1
v_gene: TRBV6-6
CDR3aa: ASTGRLVDNEQF

abundance: .
j_gene: TRBJ1-6
v_gene: TRBV11-2
CDR3aa: ASSSYGTDNSPLH

abundance: .
j_gene: TRBJ1-1
v_gene: TRBV25-1
CDR3aa: ASRESTGLNTEAF

abundance: .
j_gene: TRBJ1-2
v_gene: TRBV28
CDR3aa: ASSLLGQGGGYT

abundance: .
j_gene: TRBJ2-1
v_gene: TRBV28
CDR3aa: ASNQLAVYNEQF

abundance: .
j_gene: TRBJ2-7
v_gene: TRBV19
CDR3aa: ASSLGRGYEQY

abundance: .
j_gene: TRBJ1-2
v_gene: TRBV7-9
CDR3aa: ASSLEARIYGYT

abundance: .
j_gene: TRBJ1-5
v_gene: TRBV6-5
CDR3aa: ASRTGTGGQPQH

abundance: few
j_gene: TRBJ2-7
v_gene: TRBV20-1
CDR3aa: SGGDTYEQY

abundance: few
j_gene: TRBJ1-5
v_gene: TRBV13
CDR3aa: ASSLGQGNQPQH

abundance: .
j_gene: TRBJ1-5
v_gene: TRBV29-1
CDR3aa: SARQGGGNQPQH

abundance: .
j_gene: TRBJ2-7
v_gene: TRBV6-2/TRBV6-3
CDR3aa: ASSRDRGLYEQY

abundance: .
j_gene: TRBJ1-1
v_gene: TRBV7-3
CDR3aa: ASSLSQGNTEAF